The present T cell receptor (beta chain) was sequenced within a study of blood T cell repertoires in COVID-19. Background on the study: T cells, B-cell-depleted T cells, or PBMCs provided the cDNA or gDNA that served as material.

Profiled with immunoSEQ multiplex PCR; TCRdb holds only in-frame clones, not every one. The repertoire holds hundreds of thousands of clones, with approximately 88% as singletons. Germline CDR1 and CDR2: MNHNY and SVGAGI (reference sequence). The CDR3 length is 14 residues. J lost 4 bases, V lost 8 bases, and 6 bases had no gene match. Enrollees, roughly 18 to 90 years old, lived in 24 US areas. This clone appeared once. This chain connects TRBV6-6 to TRBJ2-7, with 12 bases that match TRBD2. This TCR derives from a woman aged 40 to 55 who had recovered from COVID-19. Sequenced input: PBMCs or T cells enriched from blood (not recorded which). Here the CDR3 DNA reads TGTGCCAGCCGGACTAGCGGGGATCCTTACGAGCAGTACTTC. Translating gives CASRTSGDPYEQYF.